This T cell receptor (beta chain) was documented in a study of neurological immune-mediated disorders. TCRdb redid the calling of the 5' RACE reads with MiXCR, one entry per CDR3 protein. In the table there are 75,000 to 85,000 distinct CDR3 sequences, 15% to 20% of which are singletons. CDR1 and CDR2 (germline): SQVTM, ANQGSEA. Trimming removed 2 bases at V and 5 bases at J, with 9 bases between. This CDR3 region has 12 residues. This clonotype has at least ten counts. The chain has TRBV29-1 and TRBJ2-5; no clear D gene. The sample taken for sequencing was PBMCs. The sequence derives from a woman aged 40 to 49 in good health. The CDR3 loop reads CSVENSRETQYF. Written as DNA, the CDR3 is TGCAGCGTTGAAAATAGTCGTGAGACCCAGTACTTC.